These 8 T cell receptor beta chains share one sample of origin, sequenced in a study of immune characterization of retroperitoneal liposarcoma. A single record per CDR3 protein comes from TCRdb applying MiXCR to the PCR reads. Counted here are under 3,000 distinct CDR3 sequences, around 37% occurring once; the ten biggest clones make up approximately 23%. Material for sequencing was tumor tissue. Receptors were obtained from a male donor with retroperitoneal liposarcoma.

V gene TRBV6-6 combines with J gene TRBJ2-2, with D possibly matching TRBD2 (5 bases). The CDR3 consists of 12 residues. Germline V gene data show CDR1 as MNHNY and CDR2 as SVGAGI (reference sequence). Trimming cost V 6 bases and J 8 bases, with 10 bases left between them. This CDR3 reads CASSNRGGELFF. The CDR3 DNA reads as TGTGCCAGCAGCAACCGGGGAGGGGAGCTGTTTTTT.

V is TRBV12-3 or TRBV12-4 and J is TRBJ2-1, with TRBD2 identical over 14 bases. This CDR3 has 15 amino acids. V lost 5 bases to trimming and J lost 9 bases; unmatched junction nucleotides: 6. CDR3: CASSLGTSGSGEQFF. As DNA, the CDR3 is TGTGCCAGCAGTCTAGGGACTAGCGGGAGCGGTGAGCAGTTCTTC.

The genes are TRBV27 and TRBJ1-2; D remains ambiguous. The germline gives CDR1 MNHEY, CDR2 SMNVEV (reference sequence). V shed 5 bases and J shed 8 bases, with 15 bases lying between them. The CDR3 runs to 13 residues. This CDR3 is CASSNGPRRGYTF. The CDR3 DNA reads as TGTGCCAGCAGTAACGGGCCCCGACGGGGCTACACCTTC.

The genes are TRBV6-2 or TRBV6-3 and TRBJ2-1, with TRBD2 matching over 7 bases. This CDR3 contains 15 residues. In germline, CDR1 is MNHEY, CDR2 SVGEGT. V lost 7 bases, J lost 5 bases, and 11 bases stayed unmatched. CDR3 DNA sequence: TGTGCCAGCACCGGCGGCCTAGCGGTAAACAATGAGCAGTTCTTC. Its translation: CASTGGLAVNNEQFF.

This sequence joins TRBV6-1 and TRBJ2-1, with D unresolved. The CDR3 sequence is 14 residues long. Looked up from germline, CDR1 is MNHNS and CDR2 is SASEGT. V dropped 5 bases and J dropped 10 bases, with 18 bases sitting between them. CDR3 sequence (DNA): TGTGCCAGCAGTCCCCGCAGTCCTCCCTACGAGCAGTTCTTC. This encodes CASSPRSPPYEQFF.

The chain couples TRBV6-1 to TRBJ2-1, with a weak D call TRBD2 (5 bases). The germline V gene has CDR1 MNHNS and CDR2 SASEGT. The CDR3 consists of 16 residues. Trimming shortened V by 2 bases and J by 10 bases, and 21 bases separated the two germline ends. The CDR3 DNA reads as TGTGCCAGCAGTGAATATGCGCTAGCCAGCTCCTACGAGCAGTTCTTC. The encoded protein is CASSEYALASSYEQFF.

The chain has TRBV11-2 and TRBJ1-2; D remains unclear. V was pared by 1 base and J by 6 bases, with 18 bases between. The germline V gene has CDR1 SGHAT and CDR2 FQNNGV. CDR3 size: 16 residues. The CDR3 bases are TGTGCCAGCAGCTTAGCGCCGGGCCGGGTAGAGCATGGCTACACCTTC. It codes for CASSLAPGRVEHGYTF.

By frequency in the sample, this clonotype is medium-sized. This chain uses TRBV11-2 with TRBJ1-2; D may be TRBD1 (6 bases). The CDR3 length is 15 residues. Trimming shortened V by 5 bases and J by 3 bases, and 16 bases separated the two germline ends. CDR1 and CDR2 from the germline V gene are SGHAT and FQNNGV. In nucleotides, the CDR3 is TGTGCCAGCAGCCACGGCGGGGGGCTCCACTATGGCTACACCTTC. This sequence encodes CASSHGGGLHYGYTF.